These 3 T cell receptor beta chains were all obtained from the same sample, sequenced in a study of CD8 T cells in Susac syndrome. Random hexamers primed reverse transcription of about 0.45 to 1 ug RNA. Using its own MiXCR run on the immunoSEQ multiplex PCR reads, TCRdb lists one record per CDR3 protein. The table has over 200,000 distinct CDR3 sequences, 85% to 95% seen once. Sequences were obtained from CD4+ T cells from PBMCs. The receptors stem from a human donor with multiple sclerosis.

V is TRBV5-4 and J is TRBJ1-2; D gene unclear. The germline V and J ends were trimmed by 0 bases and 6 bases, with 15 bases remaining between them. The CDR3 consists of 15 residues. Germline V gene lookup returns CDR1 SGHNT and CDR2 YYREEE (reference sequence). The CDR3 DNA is TGTGCCAGCAGCTTGGCCCAGGTCCTACCCCATGGCTACACCTTC. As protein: CASSLAQVLPHGYTF. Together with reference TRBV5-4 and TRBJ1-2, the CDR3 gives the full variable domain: ETGVTQSPTHLIKTRGQQVTLRCSSQSGHNTVSWYQQALGQGPQFIFQYYREEENGRGNFPPRFSGLQFPNYSSELNVNALELDDSALYLCASSLAQVLPHGYTFGSGTRLTVV.

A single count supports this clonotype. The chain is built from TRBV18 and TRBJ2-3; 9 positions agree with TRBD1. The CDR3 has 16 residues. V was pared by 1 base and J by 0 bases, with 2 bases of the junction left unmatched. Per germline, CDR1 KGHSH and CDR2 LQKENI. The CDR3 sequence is CASSPRTGASTDTQYF. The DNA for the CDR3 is TGTGCCAGCTCACCACGGACAGGGGCTAGCACAGATACGCAGTATTTT.

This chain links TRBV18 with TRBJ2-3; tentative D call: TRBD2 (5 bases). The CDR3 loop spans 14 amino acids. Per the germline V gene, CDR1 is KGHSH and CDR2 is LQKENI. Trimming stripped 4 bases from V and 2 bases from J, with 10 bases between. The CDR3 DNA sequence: TGTGCCAGCTCACGGAGCGGCTACACAGATACGCAGTATTTT. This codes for CASSRSGYTDTQYF.